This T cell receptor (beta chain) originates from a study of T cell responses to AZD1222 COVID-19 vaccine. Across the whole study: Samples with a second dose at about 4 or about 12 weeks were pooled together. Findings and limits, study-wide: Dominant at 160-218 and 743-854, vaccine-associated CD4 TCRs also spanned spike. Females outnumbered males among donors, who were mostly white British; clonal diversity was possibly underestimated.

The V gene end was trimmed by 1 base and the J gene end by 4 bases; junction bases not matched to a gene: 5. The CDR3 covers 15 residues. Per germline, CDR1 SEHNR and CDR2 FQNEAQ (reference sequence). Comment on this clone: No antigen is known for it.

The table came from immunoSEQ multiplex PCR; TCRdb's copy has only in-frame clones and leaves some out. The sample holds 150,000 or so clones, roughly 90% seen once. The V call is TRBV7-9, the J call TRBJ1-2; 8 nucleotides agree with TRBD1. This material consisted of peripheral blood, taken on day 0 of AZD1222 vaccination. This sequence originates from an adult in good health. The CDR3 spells CASSLGTDRGYGYTF. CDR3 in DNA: TGTGCCAGCAGCTTAGGGACCGACAGGGGCTATGGCTACACCTTC.